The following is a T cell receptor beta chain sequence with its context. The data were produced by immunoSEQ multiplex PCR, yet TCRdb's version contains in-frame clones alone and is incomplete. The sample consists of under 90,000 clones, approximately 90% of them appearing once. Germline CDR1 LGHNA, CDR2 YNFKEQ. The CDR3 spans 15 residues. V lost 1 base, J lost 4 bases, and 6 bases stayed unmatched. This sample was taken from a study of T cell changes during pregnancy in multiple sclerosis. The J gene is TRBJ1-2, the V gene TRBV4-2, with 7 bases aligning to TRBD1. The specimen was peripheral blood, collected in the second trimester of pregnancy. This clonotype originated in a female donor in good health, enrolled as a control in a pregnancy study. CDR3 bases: TGTGCCAGCAGCCAAGGGACAGGTGGGTCCTATGGCTACACCTTC. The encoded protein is CASSQGTGGSYGYTF.